The 7 T cell receptor beta chains below were found in one sample sequenced in a study of blood T cell repertoires in COVID-19. Libraries were prepared by immunoSEQ multiplex PCR; TCRdb keeps only in-frame clonotypes and omits some of them. This table has around 280,000 clones, around 86% appearing once. Material: peripheral blood. The origin of the receptors is a woman in her twenties or thirties who had recovered from COVID-19.

The chain recombines TRBV4-3 with TRBJ2-7; no clear D. CDR1 is LGHNA, CDR2 YSLEER, per germline. Trimming took 3 bases from V and 4 from J, leaving 10 bases between them. This CDR3 has 13 residues. The CDR3 region is CASSHGFGYEQYF. CDR3 DNA: TGCGCCAGCAGCCACGGGTTCGGGTACGAGCAGTACTTC.

The J gene is TRBJ2-3, the V gene TRBV5-1, with 9 bases lining up with TRBD1. The CDR3 loop spans 15 amino acids. Looked up from germline, CDR1 is SGHRS and CDR2 is YFSETQ. The V segment lost 4 bases and the J segment 6 bases; nucleotides outside the gene matches: 9. This CDR3 is CASSLRDRDPDTQYF. The CDR3 coding sequence is TGCGCCAGCAGCCTCCGGGACAGGGATCCGGATACGCAGTATTTT.

The chain combines TRBV18 with TRBJ1-5, with D tentatively TRBD1 (6 bases). Trimming took 3 bases from V and 9 from J, leaving 12 bases between them. Looked up from germline, CDR1 is KGHSH and CDR2 is LQKENI. The CDR3 is made up of 13 amino acids. The CDR3 nucleotides read TGTGCCAGCTCACCCACGCAGGGGCTGCCCCAGCATTTT. Translation gives CASSPTQGLPQHF.

This clone has just a few counts. Other DNA sequences of this sample code for an identical CDR3. The V call is TRBV3-1 (or the pseudogene TRBV3-2), the J call TRBJ1-4; D not certain. V was trimmed by 4 bases and J by 6 bases, leaving 9 bases between them. CDR1 is LGHDT, CDR2 YNNKEL, per germline (reference sequence). This CDR3 region has 13 residues. CDR3 amino acids: CASSPARDEKLFF. The CDR3 coding sequence is TGTGCCAGCAGCCCCGCTCGCGATGAAAAACTGTTTTTT.

This clone was recorded once. The rearrangement links TRBV19 to TRBJ1-2; D is unclear. The CDR3 loop spans 10 amino acids. Germline lookup yields CDR1 LNHDA and CDR2 SQIVND (reference sequence). V dropped 6 bases and J dropped 7 bases, with 6 bases sitting between them. The CDR3 reads CASSESGYTF. DNA of the CDR3: TGTGCCAGTAGCGAGTCTGGCTACACCTTC.

J is TRBJ2-1 and V is TRBV28; possible D gene TRBD1, 5 bases. The CDR3 is 13 residues long. Germline V gene sequence: CDR1 MDHEN, CDR2 SYDVKM. V dropped 7 bases and J dropped 4 bases, with 11 bases sitting between them. The CDR3 is CASKEAGYNEQFF. In DNA form, the CDR3 reads TGTGCCAGCAAGGAAGCAGGGTACAATGAGCAGTTCTTC.

As concerns this clone: The sample has other DNA sequences that encode this CDR3 too. The chain has TRBV18 and TRBJ1-1, with D perhaps matching TRBD1 (6 bases). In germline, CDR1 is KGHSH, CDR2 LQKENI. V lost 3 bases and J lost 5, with 13 bases in between. The CDR3 totals 14 residues. The CDR3 here is CASSPFRGDTEAFF. The DNA of the CDR3 is TGTGCCAGCTCACCTTTCAGGGGTGATACTGAAGCTTTCTTT.